Listed below are T cell receptor beta chains from one sample, sequenced in a study of T cell clonotyping in hematopoietic cell transplantation. Some clones are missing from TCRdb's copy, which holds only in-frame ones; the method was immunoSEQ multiplex PCR. The sample records over 10,000 clones, 70% to 85% being singletons. The source was PBMCs, collected 100 days after allogeneic stem cell transplant. The receptors were gathered from a female patient in her 40s who had an allogeneic stem cell transplant from a related donor, so T cells may come from the graft donor. Some clones in this sample may be carry-over from other donors' samples. Both conserved end residues are part of each CDR3. D genes are given only for firm matches. Some rows have no size entry. The others give once, few or many, or a class for an expanded clone.

V gene	clone size	J gene	D gene	CDR3 DNA	CDR3 protein
TRBV14	once	TRBJ2-7	TRBD2	TGTGCCAGCAGCCAGCTAGCGGGATCACTCTACGAGCAGTACTTC	CASSQLAGSLYEQYF
TRBV28	-	TRBJ1-4	TRBD1	TGTGCCAGCAGTTCCCCCCAGGGGGTCGGTACTAATGAAAAACTGTTTTTT	CASSSPQGVGTNEKLFF
TRBV19	-	TRBJ1-1	-	TGTGCCAGTAGTCTCGGGGAGTACACTGAAGCTTTCTTT	CASSLGEYTEAFF
TRBV14	-	TRBJ2-5	-	TGTGCCAGCAGCCAAGACAGGGCCCAAGAGACCCAGTACTTC	CASSQDRAQETQYF
TRBV29-1	-	TRBJ1-2	TRBD1	TGCAGCGGGCGGGACAGGGAGAATGGCTACACCTTC	CSGRDRENGYTF
TRBV5-1	-	TRBJ2-2	-	TGCGCCAGCAGCTTGGCCGCGGCGGGAACCGGGGAGCTGTTTTTT	CASSLAAAGTGELFF
TRBV30	-	TRBJ1-4	-	TGTGCCGTCAACAGGGCAACTAATGAAAAACTGTTTTTT	CAVNRATNEKLFF
TRBV19	-	TRBJ2-1	-	TGTGCCAGTAGTATTGGGGTGGCCGGGACAGCGGGTAATGAGCAGTTCTTC	CASSIGVAGTAGNEQFF
TRBV18	-	TRBJ2-7	TRBD1	TGTGCCAGCTCACCAGATGGACAGGACAATAAGGAGCAGTACTTC	CASSPDGQDNKEQYF
TRBV9	-	TRBJ2-7	TRBD2	TGTGCCAGCAGCGTAGGGGGGGACTACTACGAGCAGTACTTC	CASSVGGDYYEQYF
TRBV7-2	-	TRBJ1-3	TRBD1	TGTGCCAGCAGCCCCCGGGACAGGGGCAACTCTGGAAACACCATATATTTT	CASSPRDRGNSGNTIYF
TRBV2	-	TRBJ2-5	-	TGTGCCACCAGTGTACGAAGGGAGACCCAGTACTTC	CATSVRRETQYF
TRBV6-5	few	TRBJ1-1	-	TGTGCCAGCAGTTACGGAGGGACTGAAGCTTTCTTT	CASSYGGTEAFF
TRBV21-1	-	TRBJ2-6	-	TGTGCCAGCAGCAGAGGCTCTGGGGCCAACGTCCTGACTTTC	CASSRGSGANVLTF
TRBV19	-	TRBJ1-1	-	TGTGCCAGTAGTTTGGGTGTTGACACTGAAGCTTCCTTT	CASSLGVDTEASF
TRBV4-2	-	TRBJ2-7	-	TGTGCCAGCAGCCAAGGACGGGATGTGAGCGAGCAGTACTTC	CASSQGRDVSEQYF
TRBV4-1	few	TRBJ2-7	-	TGCGCCAGCAGCCAAGACGCCGGCGCTACCCGCTACGAGCAGTACTTC	CASSQDAGATRYEQYF
TRBV28	-	TRBJ2-7	-	TGTGCCAGCAGTTTCGGGGAATACGAGCAGTACTTC	CASSFGEYEQYF
TRBV30	-	TRBJ1-3	-	TGTGCCTGGAAGAAGGCTGGAAACACCATATATTTT	CAWKKAGNTIYF
TRBV4-3	-	TRBJ2-7	TRBD1	TGCGCCAGCAGCCAATCACAGGGGGCCTCCTACGAGCAGTACTTC	CASSQSQGASYEQYF
TRBV19	once	TRBJ1-4	TRBD1	TGTGCCAGTAGTCTCCGGGACAGATGGAATGAAAAACTGTTTTTT	CASSLRDRWNEKLFF
TRBV7-8	-	TRBJ1-2	-	TGTGCCAGCAGCTTAGAAAGGTCCTCTCGGTATGGCTACACCTTC	CASSLERSSRYGYTF
TRBV27	-	TRBJ2-7	TRBD2	TGTGCCAGCAGCTGGACTAGCGGGAACTACGAGCAGTACTTC	CASSWTSGNYEQYF
TRBV7-2	-	TRBJ2-7	-	TGTGCCAGCAGCTTAGGGCTAGTCGAGCAGTACTTC	CASSLGLVEQYF
TRBV6-1	-	TRBJ2-7	-	TGTGCCAGCTCCCGGGGCTACGAGCAGTACTTC	CASSRGYEQYF
TRBV6-5	once	TRBJ2-2	-	TGTGCCAGCAGACCGGGACTCACGACCGGGGAGCTGTTTTTT	CASRPGLTTGELFF
TRBV29-1	-	TRBJ1-1	-	TGCAGCGTTGCTCGGCAGGGAACTGAAGCTTTCTTT	CSVARQGTEAFF
TRBV19	-	TRBJ2-3	TRBD2	TGTGCCAGTAGTATCTCATCTTTCGGACTAGCGGGGAGCACAGATACGCAGTATTTT	CASSISSFGLAGSTDTQYF
TRBV28	-	TRBJ2-1	-	TGTGCCAGCAGTCCCATCCGTGGGAATGAGCAGTTCTTC	CASSPIRGNEQFF
TRBV11-2	-	TRBJ2-6	TRBD1	TGTGCCAGCAGCGCCCAGGGGGCTGGGGCCAACGTCCTGACTTTC	CASSAQGAGANVLTF
TRBV27	-	TRBJ1-1	-	TGTGCCAGCATGCACGGGAACACTGAAGCTTTCTTT	CASMHGNTEAFF
TRBV7-2	-	TRBJ2-1	-	TGTGCCAGCAGCCAAAGCAGGGGCGCCTACAATGAGCAGTTCTTC	CASSQSRGAYNEQFF
TRBV29-1	-	TRBJ1-1	-	TGCAGCGTTGAAGACCCAGGGACTGAAGCTTTCTTT	CSVEDPGTEAFF
TRBV7-2	-	TRBJ1-1	TRBD1	TGTGCCAGCAGCTCCGGACAGGGACACACTGAAGCTTTCTTT	CASSSGQGHTEAFF
TRBV28	-	TRBJ2-1	TRBD2	TGTGCCAGCCACCCGGGACTAGCCTTTTACAATGAGCAGTTCTTC	CASHPGLAFYNEQFF
TRBV5-6	once	TRBJ1-1	-	TGTGCCAGCAGCTTGCAGCCGAGGAACACTGAAGCTTTCTTT	CASSLQPRNTEAFF
TRBV30	-	TRBJ1-1	-	TGTGCCTGGAGTACTTTAGTAGGGACGAACACTGAAGCTTTCTTT	CAWSTLVGTNTEAFF
TRBV4-1	-	TRBJ1-4	-	TGCGCCAGCAGCTCAAGATGGGAGTTGGAAGCAACTAATGAAAAACTGTTTTTT	CASSSRWELEATNEKLFF
TRBV7-6	-	TRBJ2-7	TRBD1	TGTGCCAGCAGCTTAGGGACAGGGGGCGAGCAGTACTTC	CASSLGTGGEQYF
TRBV5-1	once	TRBJ2-1	TRBD2	TGCGCCAGCAGCTCGACTAGCGGGAGCGATGAGCAGTTCTTC	CASSSTSGSDEQFF
TRBV10-3	-	TRBJ2-1	TRBD2	TGTGCCATCAGTCCGACTAGCGGGAATGAGCAGTTCTTC	CAISPTSGNEQFF
TRBV11-2	-	TRBJ1-1	TRBD1	TGTGCCAGCAGCTTACAGGGGGACACTGAAGCTTTCTTT	CASSLQGDTEAFF
TRBV7-6	-	TRBJ2-5	TRBD1	TGTGCCAGCAGCTTAGCAGGACAGGGGAAAGAGACCCAGTACTTC	CASSLAGQGKETQYF
TRBV7-9	-	TRBJ2-5	-	TGTGCCAGCAGCCCCCAGCCGGCTAGTCGGGAGACCCAGTACTTC	CASSPQPASRETQYF
TRBV27	-	TRBJ2-7	TRBD1	TGTGCCAGCAGAAGTCGGGACAGAGATTGGGAGCAGTACTTC	CASRSRDRDWEQYF
TRBV30	once	TRBJ2-7	-	TGTGCCTGGAGTGTGGGCTTCTACGAGCAGTACTTC	CAWSVGFYEQYF
TRBV10-2	-	TRBJ2-3	TRBD2	TGCGCCAGCAGAGGGACTAGCGGGAGGACCCGCTCTAGCACAGATACGCAGTATTTT	CASRGTSGRTRSSTDTQYF
TRBV2	few	TRBJ1-1	TRBD1	TGTGCCAGCAGGGGGGACAGGAGGTCGAACACTGAAGCTTTCTTT	CASRGDRRSNTEAFF
TRBV5-1	-	TRBJ2-1	TRBD1	TGCGCCAGCAGCACAGGACAGGGGAATGAGCAGTTCTTC	CASSTGQGNEQFF
TRBV21-1	-	TRBJ1-2	-	TGTGCCAGCAGCAGCGCCCGGACAGGGTACGAAGGCTACACCTTC	CASSSARTGYEGYTF
TRBV25-1	-	TRBJ1-3	-	TGTGCCAGCAGATCGGGGGAGGGGAACACCATATATTTT	CASRSGEGNTIYF
TRBV6-5	-	TRBJ1-5	-	TGTGCCAGCAGTTACGGACGGAATCAGCCCCAGCATTTT	CASSYGRNQPQHF
TRBV27	-	TRBJ1-2	-	TGTGCCAGCAGTTTCTGGGCAGGTTTAAACTATGGCTACACCTTC	CASSFWAGLNYGYTF
TRBV30	-	TRBJ1-1	-	TGTGCCTGGAGTGGAACAGGAGGGGGAGCTTTCTTT	CAWSGTGGGAFF
TRBV30	once	TRBJ2-7	TRBD1	TGTGCCTGGAGTATAGGGACAGGGGGCTACGAGCAGTACTTC	CAWSIGTGGYEQYF
TRBV25-1	-	TRBJ2-7	TRBD2	TGTGCCAGCAGTGAGCCGGGAGGTAGCTACGAGCAGTACTTC	CASSEPGGSYEQYF
TRBV19	-	TRBJ1-5	-	TGTGCCAGTAGTATAGATTCGGATTATAGCAATCAGCCCCAGCATTTT	CASSIDSDYSNQPQHF
TRBV2	-	TRBJ2-1	TRBD2	TGTGCCAGCAGGAAACTAGCGGGAGTGAACGAGCAGTTCTTC	CASRKLAGVNEQFF